The rows below give T cell receptor beta chains drawn from one sample of a study of blood T cell repertoires in COVID-19. Assay: immunoSEQ multiplex PCR; the TCRdb copy retains only in-frame clones and omits some. This sample has about 150,000 clones; more than 80% occur once, and the top ten carry about 0.55%. The specimen sequenced was peripheral blood. These TCRs come from a man over 45 with acute or convalescent COVID-19. Each CDR3 is given with its conserved first and last residue. The D gene is left open where the match is weak. Part of the rows lack a size; the others show once, few, many or a class for expanded clones.

J gene	D gene	V gene	clone size	CDR3 protein	CDR3 DNA
TRBJ2-5	TRBD1	TRBV7-3	NA	CASSPGQGRETQYF	TGTGCCAGCAGCCCTGGACAGGGAAGAGAGACCCAGTACTTC
TRBJ2-6	NA	TRBV27	NA	CASTRAGANVLTF	TGTGCCAGCACCAGGGCTGGGGCCAACGTCCTGACTTTC
TRBJ2-7	NA	TRBV5-6	once	CASSLRSGVRHPPYEQYF	TGTGCCAGCAGCTTGAGGTCAGGGGTACGTCACCCACCGTACGAGCAGTACTTC
TRBJ2-5	NA	TRBV27	NA	CASSLSRGAWGETQYF	TGTGCCAGCAGTTTATCCAGGGGCGCCTGGGGGGAGACCCAGTACTTC
TRBJ1-6	TRBD1	TRBV6-5	NA	CATTGGSVLLHF	TGTGCCACGACAGGGGGCTCGGTACTCCTCCACTTT
TRBJ1-3	TRBD1	TRBV25-1	NA	CASSGRGLLGNTIYF	TGTGCCAGCAGTGGGAGGGGGCTTCTCGGGAACACCATATATTTT
TRBJ1-1	NA	TRBV7-9	NA	CASRGYRVEAFF	TGTGCCAGCAGGGGGTACAGGGTTGAAGCTTTCTTT
TRBJ2-1	TRBD2	TRBV19	NA	CASTPGLALNEQFF	TGTGCCAGTACCCCGGGACTAGCTTTAAATGAGCAGTTCTTC
TRBJ2-1	NA	TRBV3-1/TRBV3-2	NA	CASSYRWGGNEQFF	TGTGCCAGCAGCTACCGCTGGGGAGGCAATGAGCAGTTCTTC
TRBJ1-2	NA	TRBV7-9	NA	CASSFKQGHGYTF	TGTGCCAGCAGCTTTAAGCAGGGGCATGGCTACACCTTC
TRBJ1-3	TRBD1	TRBV2	once	CASRTGGFGNTIYF	TGTGCCAGCAGGACAGGGGGCTTTGGAAACACCATATATTTT
TRBJ2-2	NA	TRBV3-1/TRBV3-2	NA	CASKRLEDTGELFF	TGTGCCAGCAAACGACTTGAGGACACCGGGGAGCTGTTTTTT
TRBJ2-3	TRBD2	TRBV7-6	NA	CASSLVASGGDTQYF	TGTGCCAGCAGCTTAGTCGCTAGCGGGGGGGATACGCAGTATTTT
TRBJ1-4	NA	TRBV19	NA	CASSTGNGATNEKLFF	TGTGCCAGTAGTACGGGGAATGGAGCAACTAATGAAAAACTGTTTTTT
TRBJ1-2	NA	TRBV6-5	few	CASSTGGRLSGYTF	TGTGCCAGCAGCACCGGGGGGAGACTATCTGGCTACACCTTC
TRBJ1-2	NA	TRBV4-1	few	CASSAAGTPTGYTF	TGCGCCAGCAGCGCGGCCGGGACACCGACTGGCTACACCTTC
TRBJ2-3	NA	TRBV18	once	CASSPQRLPTDTQYF	TGTGCCAGCTCACCACAGAGACTACCCACAGATACGCAGTATTTT
TRBJ1-5	NA	TRBV2	NA	CASSSKTEAPQHF	TGTGCCAGCAGTTCCAAGACAGAGGCCCCCCAGCATTTT
TRBJ2-7	TRBD2	TRBV27	NA	CASRITSGPSYEQYF	TGTGCCAGCAGGATAACTAGCGGGCCCTCCTACGAGCAGTACTTC
TRBJ2-1	TRBD2	TRBV6-2/TRBV6-3	NA	CASSYRIGLVHNEQFF	TGTGCCAGCAGTTACCGAATTGGACTAGTCCACAATGAGCAGTTCTTC
TRBJ2-3	TRBD2	TRBV12-3/TRBV12-4	NA	CASSRGGSDTQYF	TGTGCCAGCAGTCGCGGGGGGTCAGATACGCAGTATTTT
TRBJ2-2	NA	TRBV24-1	NA	CATSDPSSHTGELFF	TGTGCCACCAGTGATCCATCCAGTCATACCGGGGAGCTGTTTTTT
TRBJ2-2	TRBD2	TRBV3-1/TRBV3-2	NA	CASSLEGGAGELFF	TGTGCCAGCAGCCTCGAGGGAGGGGCCGGGGAGCTGTTTTTT